Presented here are 3 T cell receptor beta chains from one specimen sequenced in a study of OX40 agonist ivuxolimab in advanced cancers. Sequenced by immunoSEQ multiplex PCR; TCRdb stores in-frame clones only, minus some. The table has about 120,000 clones, just over 90% seen once; the top ten hold about 0.15%. The sequencing here drew on CD4+ or CD8+ T cells sorted from blood, taken in a trial of the OX40 agonist ivuxolimab. The receptors here all came from an adult with an advanced solid tumor such as melanoma, head and neck, liver or kidney cancer.

V is TRBV25-1 and J is TRBJ2-3, with D possibly matching TRBD1 (6 bases). Per the germline V gene, CDR1 is MGHDK and CDR2 is SYGVNS. The CDR3 covers 16 residues. The V and J ends lost 6 bases and 2 bases respectively, with 18 bases between them. CDR3 sequence (DNA): TGTGCCAGCAGCATAGGAACCGGGACACTCACAGATACGCAGTATTTT. This codes for CASSIGTGTLTDTQYF.

The V call is TRBV5-1, the J call TRBJ2-2; D is uncertain. This CDR3 is 15 amino acids long. Germline CDR1 SGHRS, CDR2 YFSETQ. V lost 5 bases to trimming and J lost 3 bases, with 14 bases between them. CDR3 residues: CASRVGTRDTGELFF. The CDR3 region has the DNA TGCGCCAGCAGGGTTGGAACCCGGGACACCGGGGAGCTGTTTTTT.

In nucleotides, the CDR3 is TGTGCCAGCAGTTACCCAGGAGACTATGGCTACACCTTC. This sequence encodes CASSYPGDYGYTF. The rearrangement joins TRBV6-5 to TRBJ1-2; D gene uncertain. The length of the CDR3 is 13 residues. CDR1 is MNHEY, CDR2 SVGAGI, per germline. Trimming cost V 2 bases and J 3 bases, with 7 bases left between them.